A single sample gave rise to the 26 T cell receptor beta chains below, sequenced in a study of CD8+CD57+ T cells in acquired aplastic anemia. Before being chosen for sequencing, patients had shown CD8+CD57+ cell expansion by flow cytometry. TCR beta VDJ and CDR3 profiles were obtained from a genomic DNA template. From the reads, TCRdb called clonotypes with MiXCR, one entry per CDR3 protein. In the table there are some 180,000 distinct CDR3 sequences, almost 50% of which are singletons. Input material: sorted CD4+, CD8+, or CD8+CD57+ T cells (not recorded which) from PBMCs. Receptors were obtained from a human donor with aplastic anemia.

There are many counts of this clonotype. Written as DNA, the CDR3 is TGTGCCAGTAGTATGCATCGTCCCTATACTGAAGCTTTCTTT. It yields the protein CASSMHRPYTEAFF. The rearrangement joins TRBV19 to TRBJ1-1; D is unresolved. V lost 3 bases, J lost 5 bases, and 13 bases lay in between. The CDR3 loop spans 14 amino acids. The germline V gene has CDR1 LNHDA and CDR2 SQIVND (reference sequence).

The chain carries TRBV10-3 and TRBJ2-2; 7 positions agree with TRBD2. This CDR3 spans 16 amino acids. The germline CDR1 and CDR2 sequences are ENHRY and SYGVKD. Losses at the gene ends were 2 bases for V and 9 bases for J; bases not matched to a gene: 12. CDR3: CAISEASSGATRELFF. CDR3 nucleotide sequence: TGTGCCATCAGTGAGGCCTCGAGCGGGGCGACCAGGGAGCTGTTTTTT.

The chain links TRBV6-5 to TRBJ1-5, with unresolved D. Per germline, CDR1 MNHEY and CDR2 SVGAGI. Trimming removed 0 bases from V and 2 bases from J, with 8 bases in between. The CDR3 has 15 residues. Written as DNA, the CDR3 is TGTGCCAGCAGTTACTCGGCGGGTGGCAATCAGCCCCAGCATTTT. Protein sequence: CASSYSAGGNQPQHF.

The chain joins TRBV5-4 to TRBJ2-7; TRBD1 agrees at 9 bases. Trimming cost V 7 bases and J 4 bases; bases outside gene matches: 6. This CDR3 is built from 13 residues. Germline V gene data show CDR1 as SGHNT and CDR2 as YYREEE (reference sequence). CDR3 loop: CASQTGGKYEQYF. CDR3 coding DNA: TGTGCCAGCCAAACAGGGGGCAAATACGAGCAGTACTTC.

As to this clonotype: An end of the junction differs from the germline gene, which may be a read error. The chain joins TRBV4-1 to TRBJ1-2; 9 bases map to TRBD1. Per germline, CDR1 MGHRA and CDR2 YSYEKL. CDR3 size: 14 residues. The CDR3 sequence is CASSLRDRVNGYTF. CDR3 coding DNA: TGTGCCAGCAGCCTCCGGGACAGGGTCAATGGCTACACCTTC.

This clonotype has just one count. This chain uses TRBV20-1 with TRBJ2-7; TRBD2 matches 8 bases. Germline CDR1 DFQATT, CDR2 SNEGSKA (reference sequence). V trimming: 1 base; J trimming: 5 bases; junction bases outside the gene matches: 7. This CDR3 comprises 14 residues. The DNA for the CDR3 is TGCAGTGCTAGAGCCGGGAGGGCCCTGGACGAGCAGTACTTC. Its translation: CSARAGRALDEQYF.

This clonotype was counted only a few times. The chain combines TRBV10-3 with TRBJ2-7; tentatively, D is TRBD1 (7 bases). V lost 8 bases, J lost 1 base, and 15 bases lay in between. The germline V gene encodes CDR1 ENHRY and CDR2 SYGVKD. This CDR3 region has 14 residues. The CDR3 spells CAIAGRQGSYEQYF. The CDR3 DNA sequence: TGTGCCATCGCCGGGAGACAGGGATCCTACGAGCAGTACTTC.

In the case of this clonotype: This clone may be a read error of a much larger clone one base away. This chain joins TRBV10-3 and TRBJ1-6; D unclear. CDR1 is ENHRY, CDR2 SYGVKD, per germline. CDR3 size: 15 residues. Deletions cut 10 bases from V and 10 bases from J, with 23 bases between. CDR3 nucleotide sequence: TGTGCCAGCTTAAAAGGCCCGGAACTATCCTCACCCCTCCACTTT. Translated: CASLKGPELSSPLHF.

V and J are TRBV2 and TRBJ2-1; D is possibly TRBD1 or TRBD2 (5 bases each). This CDR3 is built from 11 residues. V lost 9 bases and J lost 8, with 11 bases in between. The V gene's germline CDR1 is SNHLY and CDR2 FYNNEI. CDR3 sequence (DNA): TGTGCCAGTGTCCGAGGGGATGAGCAGTTCTTC. This translates into CASVRGDEQFF. Supplemented by reference TRBV2 and TRBJ2-1, the full variable domain reads EPEVTQTPSHQVTQMGQEVILRCVPISNHLYFYWYRQILGQKVEFLVSFYNNEISEKSEIFDDQFSVERPDGSNFTLKIRSTKLEDSAMYFCASVRGDEQFFGPGTRLTVL.

This sequence joins TRBV7-8 and TRBJ1-6; no firm D call. CDR3 length equals 17 residues. Trimming removed 0 bases at V and 5 bases at J, with 14 bases between. Germline CDR1 is SGHVS and CDR2 is FQNEAQ. CDR3 in amino acids: CASSLAYQLFDNSPLHF. The CDR3 DNA is TGTGCCAGCAGCTTAGCGTACCAGCTTTTCGATAATTCACCCCTCCACTTT.

The chain has TRBV20-1 and TRBJ2-7; the D gene is possibly TRBD1 (6 bases). The germline CDR1 and CDR2 sequences are DFQATT and SNEGSKA (reference sequence). This CDR3 comprises 16 residues. Trimming removed 5 bases from V and 3 bases from J, with 23 bases in between. This CDR3 is CSAASSLETGGYEQYF. In DNA form, the CDR3 reads TGCAGTGCTGCCAGCAGCTTAGAGACAGGCGGCTACGAGCAGTACTTC.

This chain connects TRBV20-1 to TRBJ1-5, with D unclear. The germline V gene encodes CDR1 DFQATT and CDR2 SNEGSKA (reference sequence). Trimming left V 2 bases short and J 3 bases short, with 5 bases between. CDR3 length equals 12 residues. The chain's CDR3 is CSARQNNQPQHF. CDR3 DNA sequence: TGCAGTGCTAGACAGAACAATCAGCCCCAGCATTTT.

The chain employs TRBV12-3 or TRBV12-4 and TRBJ2-7, with 8 bases fitting TRBD2. The CDR3 is made up of 14 amino acids. The trim removed 6 bases at V and 6 bases at J, leaving 10 bases unmatched. The CDR3 protein is CASRLPGLGSEQYF. The DNA of the CDR3 is TGTGCCAGCAGGTTACCGGGACTAGGTAGCGAGCAGTACTTC.

V gene TRBV7-8 combines with J gene TRBJ2-7; maybe TRBD2 (5 bases). Germline CDR1 SGHVS, CDR2 FQNEAQ. The CDR3 runs 14 residues. V was pared by 1 base and J by 9 bases, with 16 bases between. CDR3 in amino acids: CASSLGERAGWQYF. The DNA of the CDR3 is TGTGCCAGCAGCTTAGGGGAGAGGGCAGGTTGGCAGTACTTC.

The J gene is TRBJ2-3, the V gene TRBV2, with D possibly matching TRBD1 (6 bases). The CDR3 has 14 residues. Germline CDR1 SNHLY, CDR2 FYNNEI. V was shortened by 6 bases and J by 2 bases, with 12 bases between the two germline ends. This CDR3 reads CASRDGQLTDTQYF. CDR3 DNA sequence: TGTGCCAGCAGGGACGGACAGCTCACAGATACGCAGTATTTT.

This clonotype was detected many times. The V call is TRBV5-1, the J call TRBJ2-5; tentatively, D is TRBD1 (6 bases). The CDR3 covers 13 residues. From germline, CDR1 is SGHRS and CDR2 YFSETQ. The V end was cut by 4 bases, the J end by 2 bases, with 9 bases between. The CDR3 region has the DNA TGCGCCAGCAGCCTGGACAGACAAGAGACCCAGTACTTC. It codes for CASSLDRQETQYF.

With respect to this clonotype: This may come from a read error, since a much larger clone is one base off. The J gene is TRBJ2-7, the V gene TRBV11-2; 10 bases are a match to TRBD2. The CDR3 loop spans 18 amino acids. V dropped 8 bases and J dropped 2; count of bases not matched to a gene: 18. Germline CDR1 and CDR2: SGHAT and FQNNGV. As DNA, the CDR3 is TGTGCCAGCGGCTCAGATCTAGCGGGGGCGAGCCCGACCTACGAGCAGTACTTC. It is translated as CASGSDLAGASPTYEQYF.

This clonotype was seen a single time. The V gene is TRBV7-2, the J gene TRBJ2-7; 12 bases agree with TRBD1. J lost 7 bases, V lost 6 bases, and 7 bases had no gene match. CDR3 size: 14 residues. CDR1 and CDR2 from the germline V gene are SGHTA and FQGNSA. As DNA, the CDR3 is TGTGCCAGCAGTGTGGGACAGGGGGCTCGAGAGCAGTACTTC. Protein product: CASSVGQGAREQYF.

This chain uses TRBV6-5 with TRBJ2-5, with a weak D call TRBD1 (5 bases). The last part of the DNA fits TRBJ2-7 better; the J call may be wrong. The CDR3 has 12 residues. Germline CDR1 is MNHEY and CDR2 is SVGAGI. The CDR3 DNA follows: TGTGCCAGCAGTTACCGCCAGGGCGAGCAGTACTTC. Its protein is CASSYRQGEQYF.

The gene calls are TRBV29-1 and TRBJ2-7, with D unclear. CDR1 is SQVTM and CDR2 is ANQGSEA in the germline V gene. The CDR3 contains 11 residues. This CDR3 is CSARSKYEQYF. The CDR3 region has the DNA TGCAGTGCTAGGTCAAAGTACGAGCAGTACTTC.

This clonotype was detected only once. The rearrangement uses TRBV5-6 and TRBJ2-7; D is undetermined. CDR3 length: 11 amino acids. Trimming removed 2 bases at V and 7 bases at J, with 7 bases between. CDR1 and CDR2 from the germline V gene are SGHDT and YYEEEE. In DNA form, the CDR3 reads TGTGCCAGCAGCTTATCAGCAGAGCAGTACTTC. It yields the protein CASSLSAEQYF.

The rearrangement links TRBV7-2 to TRBJ1-2, with D tentatively TRBD1 (6 bases). Germline values: CDR1 SGHTA, CDR2 FQGNSA. The CDR3 runs to 14 residues. Deletions cut 5 bases from V and 8 bases from J, with 18 bases between. CDR3 bases: TGTGCCAGCAGCGTAGGCCTACAGGGACGGGGCTACACCTTC. It yields the protein CASSVGLQGRGYTF.

The count of this clonotype is one. The chain couples TRBV6-1 to TRBJ1-2; 9 bases match TRBD1. The CDR3 runs to 14 residues. Trimming removed 2 bases from V and 4 bases from J; junction bases left unmatched: 2. Germline V gene sequence: CDR1 MNHNS, CDR2 SASEGT. The CDR3, as DNA: TGTGCCAGCAGTGAATCGGGACAGGGCTATGGCTACACCTTC. Protein product: CASSESGQGYGYTF.

V and J are TRBV20-1 and TRBJ2-3, with 8 bases lining up with TRBD2. The CDR3 runs 14 residues. The V gene end was trimmed by 2 bases and the J gene end by 2 bases; junction bases not matched to a gene: 3. Germline-derived CDR1 and CDR2 are DFQATT and SNEGSKA (reference sequence). The CDR3 here is CSARLAGNTDTQYF. The DNA of the CDR3 is TGCAGTGCTAGATTAGCGGGGAACACAGATACGCAGTATTTT.

The chain has TRBV7-3 and TRBJ2-7; 7 bases are a match to TRBD1. J lost 3 bases, V lost 5 bases, and 13 bases had no gene match. The CDR3 has 16 residues. Germline V gene data show CDR1 as SGHTA and CDR2 as FQGTGA. The CDR3 bases are TGTGCCAGCAGCCAAGCCACAGGGGATTTGTTCTACGAGCAGTACTTC. Protein product: CASSQATGDLFYEQYF. The full variable domain, with the rest looked up from reference TRBV7-3 and TRBJ2-7, is GAGVSQTPSNKVTEKGKYVELRCDPISGHTALYWYRQSLGQGPEFLIYFQGTGAADDSGLPNDRFFAVRPEGSVSTLKIQRTERGDSAVYLCASSQATGDLFYEQYFGPGTRLTVT.

This clonotype was counted many times. This chain connects TRBV6-1 to TRBJ1-6; D gene ambiguous. This CDR3 region has 15 residues. Per the germline V gene, CDR1 is MNHNS and CDR2 is SASEGT. With 6 bases removed from V and 7 bases from J, the gap between germline ends came to 16 bases. CDR3 nucleotides: TGTGCCAGCAGCGCCTGGGGAAGACCGAATTCACCCCTCCACTTT. Translation gives CASSAWGRPNSPLHF.